The source of this TCR beta chain is a study of blood T cell repertoires in COVID-19 (dated by TCRdb to the early 2020s). Broadly, across the study: The collaborator samples originated in the United States, Italy and Spain and spanned the acute and convalescent phases of COVID-19. Deeply sampled blood TCRbeta repertoires from subjects exposed to, actively infected with, or recovered from COVID-19 were included in the dataset. The samples were drawn from two sources: the first 160 participants of the ongoing ImmuneRACE study, and 1,254 subjects contributed by 6 global collaborators. Nearly every sample came with metadata listing a de-identified subject ID, COVID-19 status, age in years and sex. The material from the prospective study consisted of cDNA or gDNA derived from T cells, B-cell-depleted T cells, or PBMCs. Where HLA class I and class II types were available, the types were taken from metadata supplied by the sample provider, not from assay-based typing. The repertoires were released in a freely available public database meant as a resource for research on the immune response to SARS-CoV-2. Paper-wide results and their limitations: How much clinical and demographic metadata was included differed by source and by participant, and the metadata was provided uncurated.

For this clone: What this receptor recognizes is not known. No quality values exist for individual bases; no much larger clone is one base distant.

Participants in the prospective study were enrolled through a virtual design, were aged about 18 to 90 years, and lived in approximately 24 United States geographic areas. Cohort assignment in the prospective study relied on participant-reported clinical history from a screening survey and a study questionnaire. Recovered participants in ImmuneRACE Cohort 3 were defined by two consecutive negative NP/OP PCR tests, clearance by a healthcare professional, or resolution of symptoms. Each participant in the prospective study had whole blood, serum and a nasopharyngeal or oropharyngeal swab collected by mobile phlebotomists. Participants in the prospective study had the option to provide additional blood draws and questionnaires over a roughly two-month period. Blood samples from the prospective study were shipped frozen or at room temperature prior to DNA extraction. The immunoSEQ Assay, a bias-controlled multiplex PCR, was used to amplify TCRbeta CDR3 regions from genomic DNA. As for the authors' bioinformatics: The number of nucleated cells in each sample was estimated from the amplification of reference gene primers within the assay. To quantify the absolute abundance of each unique TCRbeta CDR3 rearrangement, sequence reads were collapsed and filtered. For each sample, productive Simpson clonality was calculated as the square root of Simpson's diversity index over productive rearrangements. What TCRdb holds here is the immuneACCESS table cut down to in-frame rearrangements. Part of the clones is not present; checked against another copy, under half of the missing clones reflect an unresolved V gene, and the others are unexplained. V, J and clone size reflect that table, while D and trimming were determined from the DNA. Here the sample has fewer than 350,000 clones; 75% to 90% occur a single time. The ten largest clones add up to less than 2.5% of the sample.

There are 16 amino acids in the CDR3, from cysteine to phenylalanine inclusive. Only CDR3 DNA is held: 48 bases, read in frame from base 1. Relative to germline, V is 1 base shorter and J is 5 bases shorter, with 17 bases between their ends. CDR1 and CDR2, looked up from the germline V gene, are MNHEY and SVGAGI. Input material: PBMCs or T cells enriched from blood (not recorded which). The chain links TRBV6-5 with TRBJ2-5; too little of a D gene remains to name it. The receptor was isolated from a man aged 25 to 40 who had recovered from COVID-19. DNA sequence: TGTGCCAGCAGTTACTACGGGTCCCCCTCGTACGAGACCCAGTACTTC. Protein translation: CASSYYGSPSYETQYF.